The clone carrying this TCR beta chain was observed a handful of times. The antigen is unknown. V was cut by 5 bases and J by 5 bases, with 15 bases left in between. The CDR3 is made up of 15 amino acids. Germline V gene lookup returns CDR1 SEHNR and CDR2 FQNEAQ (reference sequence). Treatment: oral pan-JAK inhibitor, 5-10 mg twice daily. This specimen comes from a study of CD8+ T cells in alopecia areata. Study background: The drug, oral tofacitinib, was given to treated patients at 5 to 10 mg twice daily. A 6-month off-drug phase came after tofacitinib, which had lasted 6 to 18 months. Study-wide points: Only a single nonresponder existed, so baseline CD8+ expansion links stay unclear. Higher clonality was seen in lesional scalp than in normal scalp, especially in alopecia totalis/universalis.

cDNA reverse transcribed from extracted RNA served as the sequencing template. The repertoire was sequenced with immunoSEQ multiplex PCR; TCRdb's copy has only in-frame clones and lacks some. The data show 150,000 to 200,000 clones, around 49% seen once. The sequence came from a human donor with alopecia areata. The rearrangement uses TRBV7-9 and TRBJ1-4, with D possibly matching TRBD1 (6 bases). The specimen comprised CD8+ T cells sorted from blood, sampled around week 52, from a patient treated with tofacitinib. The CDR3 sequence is CASSTRQDENEKLFF. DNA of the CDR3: TGTGCCAGCAGCACGCGACAGGACGAAAATGAAAAACTGTTTTTT.